This TCR beta chain came from a study of early T cells in non-severe SARS-CoV-2 infection. About the research overall: From unsorted whole blood, bulk RNA was sequenced, and the chains remained unpaired. General study points: A preference for anti-spike CD8 responses marked VDJdb matching, which missed private and CD4 specificities.

As part of library construction, unique molecular identifiers were attached to individual cDNA molecules. TCRdb recomputed calls from the 5' RACE reads with MiXCR, one row per CDR3 protein. The sample records approximately 56,000 distinct CDR3 sequences, around 8.4% being singletons. Comments on this clonotype: Antigen: not known.

The germline V gene encodes CDR1 MNHEY and CDR2 SVGAGI. Trimming cost V 0 bases and J 8 bases, with 8 bases left between them. CDR3 length: 13 residues. The rearrangement links TRBV6-5 to TRBJ2-1; D possibly matches TRBD1 or TRBD2 (5 bases each). This TCR was recovered from an adult who was a healthcare worker with PCR-confirmed SARS-CoV-2 infection or an uninfected control (not recorded which). The specimen sequenced was whole blood. This CDR3 is CASSYSTGHEQFF. The CDR3 nucleotides read TGTGCCAGCAGTTACTCGACGGGGCATGAGCAGTTCTTC.